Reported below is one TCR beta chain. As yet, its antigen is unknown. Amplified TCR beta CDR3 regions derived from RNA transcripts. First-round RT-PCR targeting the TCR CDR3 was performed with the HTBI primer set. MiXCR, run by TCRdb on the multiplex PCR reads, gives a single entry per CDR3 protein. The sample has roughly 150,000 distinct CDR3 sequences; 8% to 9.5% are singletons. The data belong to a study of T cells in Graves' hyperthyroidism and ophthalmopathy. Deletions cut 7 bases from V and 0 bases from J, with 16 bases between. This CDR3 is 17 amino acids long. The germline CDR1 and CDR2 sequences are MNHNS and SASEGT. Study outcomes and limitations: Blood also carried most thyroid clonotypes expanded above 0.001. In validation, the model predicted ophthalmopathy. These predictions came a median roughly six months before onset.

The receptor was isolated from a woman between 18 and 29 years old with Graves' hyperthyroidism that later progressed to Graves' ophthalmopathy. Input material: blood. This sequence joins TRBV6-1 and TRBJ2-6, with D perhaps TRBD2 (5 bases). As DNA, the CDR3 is TGTGCCAGCACCCCTTCGGGATCCTTCTCTGGGGCCAACGTCCTGACTTTC. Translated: CASTPSGSFSGANVLTF.